This TCR beta chain comes out of a study of breast tumors, draining lymph nodes, adjacent tissues. TCRdb processed the multiplex PCR reads anew with MiXCR; each CDR3 protein has one entry. The data contain approximately 230,000 distinct CDR3 sequences, roughly a third of them singletons. This clonotype was picked up one time. Per germline, CDR1 GTSNPN and CDR2 SVGIG (reference sequence). The CDR3 runs to 14 residues. V shed 0 bases and J shed 1 base, with 7 bases lying between them. Breast cancer patients provided tissue from their axillary draining lymph nodes. The material sequenced was axillary lymph node tissue. This rearrangement joins TRBV30 to TRBJ1-5; D is unresolved. This receptor was obtained from a female donor with breast cancer. Some clones in this sample may be carry-over from other donors' samples. This CDR3 is CAWSVSLSNQPQHF. The DNA for the CDR3 is TGTGCCTGGAGTGTGTCACTGAGCAATCAGCCCCAGCATTTT.